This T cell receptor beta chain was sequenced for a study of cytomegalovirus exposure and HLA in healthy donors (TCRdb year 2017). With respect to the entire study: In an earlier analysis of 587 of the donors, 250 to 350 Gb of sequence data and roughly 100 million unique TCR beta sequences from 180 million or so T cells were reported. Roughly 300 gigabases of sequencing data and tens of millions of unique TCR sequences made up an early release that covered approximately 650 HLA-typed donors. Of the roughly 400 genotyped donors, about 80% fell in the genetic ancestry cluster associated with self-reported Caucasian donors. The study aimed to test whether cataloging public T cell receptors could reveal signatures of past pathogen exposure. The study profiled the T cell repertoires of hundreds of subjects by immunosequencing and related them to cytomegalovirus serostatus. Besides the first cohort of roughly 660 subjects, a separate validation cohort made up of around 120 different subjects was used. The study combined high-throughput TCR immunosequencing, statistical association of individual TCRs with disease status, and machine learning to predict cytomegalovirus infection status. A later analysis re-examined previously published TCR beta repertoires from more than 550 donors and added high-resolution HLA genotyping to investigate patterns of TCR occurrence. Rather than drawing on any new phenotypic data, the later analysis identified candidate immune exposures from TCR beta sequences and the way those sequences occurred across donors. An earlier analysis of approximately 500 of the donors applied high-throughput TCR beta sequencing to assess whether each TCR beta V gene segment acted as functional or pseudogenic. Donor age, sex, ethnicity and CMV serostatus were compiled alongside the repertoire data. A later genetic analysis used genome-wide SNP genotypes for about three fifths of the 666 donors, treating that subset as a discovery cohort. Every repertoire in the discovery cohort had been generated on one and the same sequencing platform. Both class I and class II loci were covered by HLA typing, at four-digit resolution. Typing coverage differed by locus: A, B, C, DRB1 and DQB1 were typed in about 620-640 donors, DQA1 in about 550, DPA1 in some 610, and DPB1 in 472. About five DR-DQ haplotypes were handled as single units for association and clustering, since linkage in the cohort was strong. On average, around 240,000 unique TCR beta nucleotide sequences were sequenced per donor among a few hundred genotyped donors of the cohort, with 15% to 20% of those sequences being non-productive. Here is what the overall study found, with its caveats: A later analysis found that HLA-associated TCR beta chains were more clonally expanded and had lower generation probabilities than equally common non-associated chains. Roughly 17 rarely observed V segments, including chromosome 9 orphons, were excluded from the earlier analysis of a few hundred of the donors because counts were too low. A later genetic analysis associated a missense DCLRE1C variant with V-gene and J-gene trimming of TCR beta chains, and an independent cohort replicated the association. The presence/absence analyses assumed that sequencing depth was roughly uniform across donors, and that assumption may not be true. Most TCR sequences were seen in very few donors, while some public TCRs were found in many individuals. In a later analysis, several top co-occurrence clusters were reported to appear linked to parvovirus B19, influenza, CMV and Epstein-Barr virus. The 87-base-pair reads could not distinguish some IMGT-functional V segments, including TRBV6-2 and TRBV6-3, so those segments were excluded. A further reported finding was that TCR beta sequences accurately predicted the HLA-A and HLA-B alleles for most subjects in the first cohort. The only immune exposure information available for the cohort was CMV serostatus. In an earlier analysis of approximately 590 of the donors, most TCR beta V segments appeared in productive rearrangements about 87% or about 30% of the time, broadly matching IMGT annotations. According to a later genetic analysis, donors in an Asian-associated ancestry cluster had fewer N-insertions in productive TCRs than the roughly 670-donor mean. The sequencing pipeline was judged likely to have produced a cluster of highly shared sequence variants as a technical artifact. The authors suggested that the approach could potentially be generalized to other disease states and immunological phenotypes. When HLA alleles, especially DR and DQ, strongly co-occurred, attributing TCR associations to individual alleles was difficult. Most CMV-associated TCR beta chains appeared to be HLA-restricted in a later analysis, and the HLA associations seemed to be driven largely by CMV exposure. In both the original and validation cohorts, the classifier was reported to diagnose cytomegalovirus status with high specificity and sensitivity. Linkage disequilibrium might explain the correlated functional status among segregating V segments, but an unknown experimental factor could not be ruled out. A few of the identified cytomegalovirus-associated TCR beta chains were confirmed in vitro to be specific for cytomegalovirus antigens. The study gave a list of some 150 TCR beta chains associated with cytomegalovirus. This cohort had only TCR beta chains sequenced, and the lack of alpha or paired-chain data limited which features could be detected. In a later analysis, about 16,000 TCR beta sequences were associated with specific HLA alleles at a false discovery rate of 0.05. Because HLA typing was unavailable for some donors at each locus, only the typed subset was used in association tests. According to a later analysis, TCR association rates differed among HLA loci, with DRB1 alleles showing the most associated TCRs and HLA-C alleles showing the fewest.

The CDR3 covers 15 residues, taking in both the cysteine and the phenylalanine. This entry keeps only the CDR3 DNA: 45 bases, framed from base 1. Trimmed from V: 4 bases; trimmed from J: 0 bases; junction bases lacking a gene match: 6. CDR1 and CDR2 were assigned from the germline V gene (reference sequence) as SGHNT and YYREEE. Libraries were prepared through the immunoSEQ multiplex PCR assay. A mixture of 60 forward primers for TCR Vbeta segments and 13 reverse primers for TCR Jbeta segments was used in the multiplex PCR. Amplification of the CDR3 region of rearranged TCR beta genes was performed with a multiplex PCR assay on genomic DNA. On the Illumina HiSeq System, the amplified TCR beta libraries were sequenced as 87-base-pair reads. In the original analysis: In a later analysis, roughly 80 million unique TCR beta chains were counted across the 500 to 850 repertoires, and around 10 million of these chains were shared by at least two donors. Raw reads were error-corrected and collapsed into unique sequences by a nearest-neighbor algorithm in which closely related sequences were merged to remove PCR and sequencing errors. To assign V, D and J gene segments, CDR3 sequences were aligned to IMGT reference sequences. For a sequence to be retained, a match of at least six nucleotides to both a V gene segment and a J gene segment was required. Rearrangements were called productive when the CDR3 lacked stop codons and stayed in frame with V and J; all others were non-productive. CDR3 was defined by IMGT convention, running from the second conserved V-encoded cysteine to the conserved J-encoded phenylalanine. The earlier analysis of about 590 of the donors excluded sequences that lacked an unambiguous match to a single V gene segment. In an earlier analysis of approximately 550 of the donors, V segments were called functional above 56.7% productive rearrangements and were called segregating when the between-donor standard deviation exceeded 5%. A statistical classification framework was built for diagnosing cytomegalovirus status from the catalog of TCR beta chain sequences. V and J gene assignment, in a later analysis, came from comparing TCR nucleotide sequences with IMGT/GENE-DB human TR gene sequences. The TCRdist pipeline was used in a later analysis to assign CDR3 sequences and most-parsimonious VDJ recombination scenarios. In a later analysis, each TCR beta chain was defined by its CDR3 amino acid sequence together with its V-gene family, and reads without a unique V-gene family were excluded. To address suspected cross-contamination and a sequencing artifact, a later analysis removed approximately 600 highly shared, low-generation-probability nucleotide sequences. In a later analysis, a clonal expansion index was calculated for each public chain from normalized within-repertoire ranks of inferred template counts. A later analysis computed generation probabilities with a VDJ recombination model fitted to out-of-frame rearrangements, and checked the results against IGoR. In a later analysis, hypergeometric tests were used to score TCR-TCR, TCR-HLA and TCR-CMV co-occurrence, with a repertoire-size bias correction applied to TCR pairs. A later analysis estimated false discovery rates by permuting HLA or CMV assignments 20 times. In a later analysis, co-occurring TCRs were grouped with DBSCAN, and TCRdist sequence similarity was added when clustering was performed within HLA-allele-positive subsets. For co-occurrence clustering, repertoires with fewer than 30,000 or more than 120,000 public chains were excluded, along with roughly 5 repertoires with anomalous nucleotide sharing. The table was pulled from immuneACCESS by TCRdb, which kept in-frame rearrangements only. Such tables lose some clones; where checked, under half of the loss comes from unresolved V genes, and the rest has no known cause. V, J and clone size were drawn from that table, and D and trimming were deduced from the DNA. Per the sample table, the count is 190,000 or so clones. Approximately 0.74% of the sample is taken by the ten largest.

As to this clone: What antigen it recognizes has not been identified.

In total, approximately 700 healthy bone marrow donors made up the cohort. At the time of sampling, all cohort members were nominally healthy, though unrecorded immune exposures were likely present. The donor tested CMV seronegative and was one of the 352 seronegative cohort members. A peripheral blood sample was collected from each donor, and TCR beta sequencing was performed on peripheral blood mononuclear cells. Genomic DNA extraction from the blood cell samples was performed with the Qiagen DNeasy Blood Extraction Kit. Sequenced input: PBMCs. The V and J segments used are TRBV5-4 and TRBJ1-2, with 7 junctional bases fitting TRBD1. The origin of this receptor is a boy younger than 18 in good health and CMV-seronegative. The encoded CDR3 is CASSEGQMTNYGYTF. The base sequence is TGTGCCAGCAGCGAGGGACAGATGACTAACTATGGCTACACCTTC. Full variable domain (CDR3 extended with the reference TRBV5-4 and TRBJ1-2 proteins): ETGVTQSPTHLIKTRGQQVTLRCSSQSGHNTVSWYQQALGQGPQFIFQYYREEENGRGNFPPRFSGLQFPNYSSELNVNALELDDSALYLCASSEGQMTNYGYTFGSGTRLTVV.